Shown below are 29 T cell receptor beta chains from a single sample sequenced in a study of blood T cells in healthy people across ages. The use of a sample-barcoded 5' primer and a J-beta primer mix characterized a second PCR of about 6 to 11 cycles. TCRdb processed the 5' RACE reads anew with MiXCR; each CDR3 protein has one entry. The sample consists of some 1.5 million distinct CDR3 sequences, roughly 27% of them appearing once. The sequenced sample consisted of blood. These receptors were obtained from a woman in her 30s in good health.

Details on this clonotype: A read error may produce the germline difference seen at one junction end. The chain couples TRBV5-1 to TRBJ2-1; no firm D call. CDR1 and CDR2 (germline): SGHRS, YFSETQ. The CDR3 runs 17 residues. The CDR3 DNA reads as TGCGCCAGAAGCTTGGCGGCGCGAGCAAGGTCCTACAATGAGCAGTTCTTC. It encodes CARSLAARARSYNEQFF.

J is TRBJ2-2 and V is TRBV5-1, with D perhaps assigned TRBD1 or TRBD2 (5 bases each). CDR1 is SGHRS and CDR2 is YFSETQ in the germline V gene. The CDR3 length is 15 residues. The V gene lost 0 bases and the J gene lost 7 bases, with 13 bases spanning the gap. As DNA, the CDR3 is TGCGCCAGCAGCTTGGCGGGGCCGCACATCGGGGAGCTGTTTTTT. Residues: CASSLAGPHIGELFF.

V gene TRBV5-5 combines with J gene TRBJ1-5, with 10 positions matching TRBD1. The CDR3 extends over 16 amino acids. Germline CDR1 reads SGHKS; CDR2 reads YYEKEE (reference sequence). After removal of 4 bases from V and 9 bases from J, the junction contained 13 bases not matched to a gene. In DNA, the CDR3 is TGTGCCAGCAGCAATTCTCCGGGACAGGGGTTAGGGCCCCAGCATTTT. As protein: CASSNSPGQGLGPQHF.

Worth noting for this clonotype: The junction does not match germline at one end; this may be a read error. V and J are TRBV18 and TRBJ1-5; 9 bases line up with TRBD1. This CDR3 region has 15 residues. In germline, CDR1 is KGHSH, CDR2 LQKENI. Here the CDR3 reads CASPPRTGENQPQHF. In DNA form, the CDR3 reads TGTGCCAGCCCACCACGGACAGGGGAGAATCAGCCCCAGCATTTT.

As regards this clonotype: It is likely a read error, because the conserved phenylalanine at the end of the CDR3 is missing. This chain connects TRBV3-1 to TRBJ2-1, with 8 nucleotides matching TRBD1. CDR1 and CDR2 from the germline V gene are LGHDT and YNNKEL (reference sequence). CDR3 length: 15 amino acids. The CDR3, as DNA: TGTGCCAGCAGCCAAGGGGACAGGTATTACAATAAGCAGTTCTCC. This gives the protein CASSQGDRYYNKQFS.

This clonotype was picked up a small number of times. V and J are TRBV7-9 and TRBJ1-2; the D gene is possibly TRBD1 (5 bases). Germline V lookup: CDR1 SEHNR, CDR2 FQNEAQ (reference sequence). CDR3 size: 15 residues. Trimming left V 5 bases short and J 8 bases short, with 21 bases between. The chain's CDR3 is CASSLALVGREGYTF. The CDR3 DNA sequence: TGTGCCAGCAGCCTCGCCCTCGTGGGGCGGGAGGGCTACACCTTC.

The sample holds one count of this clonotype. This chain joins TRBV5-1 and TRBJ1-1, with D perhaps TRBD1 (5 bases). Between the trimmed V and J ends, which lost 7 bases and 5 bases, there was a span of 15 bases. Per germline, CDR1 SGHRS and CDR2 YFSETQ. This CDR3 is 13 amino acids long. CDR3 DNA sequence: TGCGCCAGCCGCAGGGAGATTGAAACTGAAGCTTTCTTT. Its protein product is CASRREIETEAFF.

This clonotype was found many times. This chain uses TRBV24-1 with TRBJ2-7; TRBD2 is a possible D gene (5 bases). CDR3 length: 13 amino acids. V shed 5 bases and J shed 2 bases, with 9 bases lying between them. Germline CDR1 is KGHDR and CDR2 is SFDVKD. CDR3 amino acids: CATSGGSPYEQYF. In DNA form, the CDR3 reads TGTGCCACCAGTGGAGGGAGCCCCTACGAGCAGTACTTC.

The CDR3, as DNA: TGTGCCTGGACAGGGGGCGTCCATAATTCACCCCTCCACTTT. Its translation is CAWTGGVHNSPLHF. This chain connects TRBV30 to TRBJ1-6, with 8 bases matching TRBD1. Trimming removed 4 bases from V and 5 bases from J; junction bases left unmatched: 4. There are 14 residues in the CDR3. The germline V gene encodes CDR1 GTSNPN and CDR2 SVGIG (reference sequence). Variable domain in full (rest from reference TRBV30 and TRBJ1-6): SQTIHQWPATLVQPVGSPLSLECTVEGTSNPNLYWYRQAAGRGLQLLFYSVGIGQISSEVPQNLSASRPQDRQFILSSKKLLLSDSGFYLCAWTGGVHNSPLHFGNGTRLTVT.

V gene TRBV4-2 combines with J gene TRBJ2-1, with D unclear. V was pared by 1 base and J by 4 bases, with 8 bases between. The CDR3 spans 14 residues. Germline V lookup: CDR1 LGHNA, CDR2 YNFKEQ. The CDR3: CASSQVTDYNEQFF. The CDR3 region has the DNA TGTGCCAGCAGCCAAGTAACAGATTACAATGAGCAGTTCTTC.

This clonotype was observed at least ten times. The rearrangement uses TRBV6-1 and TRBJ2-7; D tentatively reads TRBD1 or TRBD2 (5 bases each). This CDR3 contains 14 residues. The ends were cut back, 3 bases at V and 5 bases at J, with 14 bases in the middle. CDR1 and CDR2 (germline): MNHNS, SASEGT. CDR3 sequence reads: CASSETLGVNEQYF. The CDR3 nucleotides read TGTGCCAGCAGTGAGACCCTGGGGGTGAACGAGCAGTACTTC.

This clonotype came up a few times. The chain employs TRBV4-3 and TRBJ2-7; D possibly uses TRBD1 or TRBD2 (5 bases each). Germline V gene sequence: CDR1 LGHNA, CDR2 YSLEER. The length of the CDR3 is 17 residues. The V end was cut by 0 bases, the J end by 4 bases, with 19 bases between. The CDR3 sequence is CASSQDGGQASPYEQYF. As DNA, the CDR3 is TGCGCCAGCAGCCAAGATGGGGGTCAGGCGAGCCCTTACGAGCAGTACTTC.

The CDR3 bases are TGTGCCAGCAGCTCCGCCACCGGGACAGGGTATGGCTACACCTTC. The encoded protein is CASSSATGTGYGYTF. The rearrangement links TRBV6-5 to TRBJ1-2; 9 nucleotides agree with TRBD1. CDR3 length equals 15 residues. V was pared by 6 bases and J by 5 bases, with 10 bases of the junction left unmatched. Germline values: CDR1 MNHEY, CDR2 SVGAGI.

Turning to this clonotype: A clone one base away is much larger, so this may be a read error. The chain recombines TRBV29-1 with TRBJ2-4; the D is unclear. This CDR3 is built from 13 residues. The germline V gene has CDR1 SQVTM and CDR2 ANQGSEA. The CDR3 here is CSVEGIGKSIQYF. The CDR3 DNA follows: TGCAGCGTTGAAGGGATTGGCAAAAGCATTCAGTACTTC.

The chain employs TRBV6-1 and TRBJ2-2; D is unclear. This CDR3 is 13 amino acids long. V lost 6 bases and J lost 7, with 12 bases in between. Germline-derived CDR1 and CDR2 are MNHNS and SASEGT. The CDR3 DNA reads TGTGCCAGCAGCGTTGGGCTTCGCGGGGAGCTGTTTTTT. Protein product: CASSVGLRGELFF.

As regards this clonotype: A read error is possible here, since a much larger clone lies one base away. This chain connects TRBV29-1 to TRBJ2-5; possible D gene TRBD2, 6 bases. The CDR3 totals 15 residues. Germline-derived CDR1 and CDR2 are SQVTM and ANQGSEA. CDR3 in DNA: TGCAGCGTTGAGTCCCTAGAGGGGCCCCGGGAGACCCGGTACTTC. Translation gives CSVESLEGPRETRYF.

This chain uses TRBV7-2 with TRBJ1-2, with unresolved D. Trimming removed 3 bases at V and 4 bases at J, with 12 bases between. Germline V CDR1 and CDR2: SGHTA, FQGNSA. This CDR3 has 14 residues. The CDR3, as DNA: TGTGCCAGCAGCTTTGGGCCAGAAAGCTATGGCTACACCTTC. Translated, it gives CASSFGPESYGYTF.

This clonotype was seen only a few times. The chain recombines TRBV10-2 with TRBJ2-7; TRBD1 might be the D (6 bases). This CDR3 has 15 amino acids. Germline CDR1 and CDR2: WSHSY and SAAADI. V dropped 8 bases and J dropped 0 bases, with 17 bases sitting between them. CDR3 DNA: TGCGCCAGCGGGGATCTTCCCAGGGGCTCCTACGAGCAGTACTTC. It is translated as CASGDLPRGSYEQYF.

This chain uses TRBV5-6 with TRBJ2-3; 12 bases fit TRBD2. This CDR3 is built from 17 residues. The J segment lost 3 bases and the V segment lost 2 bases, leaving 7 bases of the junction unmatched. CDR1 and CDR2 (germline): SGHDT, YYEEEE. In DNA form, the CDR3 reads TGTGCCAGCAGCTTTCTAGCGGGAGGGCCAGGTACAGATACGCAGTATTTT. This translates into CASSFLAGGPGTDTQYF.

The chain carries TRBV19 and TRBJ2-1, with D tentatively TRBD2 (6 bases). There are 14 residues in the CDR3. The V gene lost 5 bases and the J gene lost 6 bases, with 14 bases spanning the gap. The germline V gene has CDR1 LNHDA and CDR2 SQIVND (reference sequence). The CDR3 loop reads CASSFGTGLNEQFF. CDR3 in DNA: TGTGCCAGTAGTTTCGGGACGGGACTCAATGAGCAGTTCTTC.

This clonotype was observed a few times. The chain employs TRBV7-9 and TRBJ1-5; D uncertain. The CDR3 covers 12 residues. V was cut by 5 bases and J by 6 bases, with 8 bases left in between. Germline V gene sequence: CDR1 SEHNR, CDR2 FQNEAQ (reference sequence). CDR3 nucleotide sequence: TGTGCCAGCAGCCGCCCCAGTCAGCCCCAGCATTTT. This translates into CASSRPSQPQHF.

This rearrangement joins TRBV6-5 to TRBJ1-1, with D hard to call. The germline V and J ends were trimmed by 0 bases and 0 bases, with 11 bases remaining between them. CDR1 and CDR2 (germline): MNHEY, SVGAGI. The CDR3 has 16 amino acids. Here the CDR3 DNA reads TGTGCCAGCAGTTACTCGGTCCCGTTCATGAACACTGAAGCTTTCTTT. Protein product: CASSYSVPFMNTEAFF.

A word on this clonotype: One end of the junction does not line up with germline, which may come from a read error. J is TRBJ2-6 and V is TRBV14, with a possible D match to TRBD1 (5 bases). This CDR3 is built from 16 residues. Germline V gene data show CDR1 as SGHDN and CDR2 as FVKESK. The CDR3, as DNA: TGTGCCAGCAGCACCTTTACAGGCTCTGGGGCCAACGCCCTGACTTTC. It codes for CASSTFTGSGANALTF.

The chain combines TRBV6-6 with TRBJ2-7, with 7 bases matching TRBD1. This CDR3 has 13 residues. The V segment lost 10 bases and the J segment 3 bases; nucleotides outside the gene matches: 9. The germline V gene encodes CDR1 MNHNY and CDR2 SVGAGI (reference sequence). The CDR3 protein is CATRDSNRYEQYF. The CDR3 nucleotides are TGTGCCACCCGGGACAGCAATCGCTACGAGCAGTACTTC.

This clonotype appeared a few times. The rearrangement links TRBV7-2 to TRBJ2-7, with 9 bases fitting TRBD2. The CDR3 is 16 amino acids. The V segment lost 1 base and the J segment 3 bases; nucleotides outside the gene matches: 7. The germline CDR1 and CDR2 sequences are SGHTA and FQGNSA. The CDR3 loop is CASSLEVSRGGYEQYF. In DNA form, the CDR3 reads TGTGCCAGCAGCTTAGAGGTCTCGCGGGGGGGCTACGAGCAGTACTTC.

The gene calls are TRBV3-1 and TRBJ2-1; either TRBD1 or TRBD2 may supply D (6 bases each). The CDR3 runs 16 residues. In germline, CDR1 is LGHDT, CDR2 YNNKEL (reference sequence). V lost 2 bases, J lost 13 bases, and 24 bases lay in between. Here the CDR3 DNA reads TGTGCCAGCAGCCAATGGGAGGACCCACGTAGGGGGACCCAGTTCTTC. It specifies CASSQWEDPRRGTQFF.

This clonotype was observed at least ten times. The chain recombines TRBV12-5 with TRBJ2-7, with 8 bases aligning to TRBD1. The CDR3 sequence is 14 residues long. V shed 4 bases and J 5 bases; nucleotides not matched to a gene: 7. In germline, CDR1 is LGHNT, CDR2 FRNRAP. CDR3 loop: CASGSPRGLDEQYF. Here the CDR3 DNA reads TGTGCTAGTGGTTCCCCCAGGGGGCTCGACGAGCAGTACTTC.

The chain employs TRBV19 and TRBJ1-2, with D uncertain. Trimming cost V 7 bases and J 2 bases, with 14 bases left between them. CDR3 length: 14 amino acids. Germline V CDR1 and CDR2: LNHDA, SQIVND (reference sequence). The CDR3 region has the DNA TGTGCCAGTATCGGCGAGACCGCAAACTATGGCTACACCTTC. Encoded protein: CASIGETANYGYTF. Based on the CDR3 plus reference TRBV19 and TRBJ1-2, the full variable domain is DGGITQSPKYLFRKEGQNVTLSCEQNLNHDAMYWYRQDPGQGLRLIYYSQIVNDFQKGDIAEGYSVSREKKESFPLTVTSAQKNPTAFYLCASIGETANYGYTFGSGTRLTVV.

The V gene is TRBV6-5, the J gene TRBJ2-7; D may be TRBD1 (5 bases). The CDR3 has 16 residues. The V gene lost 5 bases and the J gene lost 2 bases, with 19 bases spanning the gap. Germline V CDR1 and CDR2: MNHEY, SVGAGI. CDR3 loop: CASSRTRVTETYEQYF. The CDR3, as DNA: TGTGCCAGCAGTCGGACAAGGGTGACGGAAACCTACGAGCAGTACTTC.